The sequence of this TCR beta chain was determined in a study of metastatic and nonmetastatic thyroid tumors (TCRdb year 2020). A note on the overall study: Repertoires were compared across peripheral blood and tumor or nodule tissue samples from malignant and benign thyroid patients.

The germline V gene supplies CDR1 KGHSH and CDR2 LQKENI. The germline ends are 13 bases apart after V is trimmed by 0 bases and J by 5 bases. Its CDR3 holds 15 amino acids, cysteine through phenylalanine. Of the read, only the CDR3 DNA is kept; its 45 bases are in frame from base 1. Library creation used PCR. Sequenced using an Illumina HiSeq 4000. High-throughput sequencing was used to profile the TCR beta-chain CDR3 region of every patient. The authors' analysis ran thus. A classifier to discriminate distant-metastatic papillary thyroid cancer patients was built from CDR3 differences across clinicopathological groups. The Shannon index was used to assess repertoire diversity, and the Morisita-Horn index was used to assess tumor-blood repertoire similarity. TCRdb took the public reads, trimmed them with fastp at Q25, ran MiXCR for clone calling and kept in-frame beta chains. The V and J calls and clone size come from TCRdb's table, not from the authors' own analysis. The table for this sample lists 85,000 to 95,000 clones; more than 12% of them were counted only once. The ten largest clones add up to about 3.6% of the sample.

The paper as a whole reports these results and caveats: In both blood and tumor samples, TCR beta diversity was reported to be significantly higher in malignant tumors than in benign nodules.

This clone was found many times. The antigen it binds to is not known. No much larger clone exists at a distance of one base, and base qualities are not known. Before undergoing thyroid surgery, none of the patients had been given any kind of treatment. Using T-cell receptor beta sequencing, the researchers looked back retrospectively at clinical samples from patients, gathered between about 2011 and 2019. This sequence was found in a female donor with papillary thyroid cancer or a benign thyroid nodule (not recorded which). Some clones in this sample may be carry-over from other donors' samples. The sequenced sample was blood. The sequence joins TRBV18 to TRBJ1-1; no D gene call is confident. The CDR3 region: CASSPPLGSYTEAFF. The DNA sequence follows: TGTGCCAGCTCACCACCGTTAGGGTCATATACTGAAGCTTTCTTT.